Listed here are 29 T cell receptor beta chains from one sample, sequenced in a study of blood T cell repertoires in COVID-19. Data came from immunoSEQ multiplex PCR; TCRdb stores just in-frame clones and leaves some out. The sample yields 250,000 to 350,000 clones, 85% to 90% seen once. The source material was peripheral blood. The receptors originated from a woman in her twenties or thirties with COVID-19, enrolled during active disease.

The chain uses TRBV7-8 and TRBJ2-1; 12 bases agree with TRBD2. The CDR3 has 17 amino acids. V was clipped by 1 base and J by 4 bases; unmatched bases: 5. The V gene's germline CDR1 is SGHVS and CDR2 FQNEAQ. This chain's CDR3 is CASSLVLAGGRYNEQFF. Written as DNA, the CDR3 is TGTGCCAGCAGCTTAGTACTAGCGGGAGGAAGGTACAATGAGCAGTTCTTC.

The V gene is TRBV28, the J gene TRBJ1-1; D uncertain. The CDR3 spans 15 residues. V gave up 2 bases and J gave up 4 bases, with 14 bases separating them. Germline CDR1 is MDHEN and CDR2 is SYDVKM. The CDR3 protein is CASSLPPRVGTEAFF. In DNA form, the CDR3 reads TGTGCCAGCAGTTTACCCCCCCGGGTTGGCACTGAAGCTTTCTTT. Based on the CDR3 plus reference TRBV28 and TRBJ1-1, the full variable domain is DVKVTQSSRYLVKRTGEKVFLECVQDMDHENMFWYRQDPGLGLRLIYFSYDVKMKEKGDIPEGYSVSREKKERFSLILESASTNQTSMYLCASSLPPRVGTEAFFGQGTRLTVV.

This rearrangement joins TRBV10-1 to TRBJ1-5; TRBD1 matches at 8 bases. The ends lost 3 bases at V and 0 bases at J; junction bases unmatched: 7. This CDR3 spans 17 amino acids. Germline values: CDR1 WNHNN, CDR2 SYGVQD (reference sequence). In DNA, the CDR3 is TGCGCCAGCAGTGACGGGACAGGTACCCTTAGCAATCAGCCCCAGCATTTT. As protein: CASSDGTGTLSNQPQHF.

The rearrangement uses TRBV4-3 and TRBJ2-6; 7 nucleotides agree with TRBD1. Trimming took 0 bases from V and 2 from J; bases not matched to a gene: 1. CDR3 size: 16 residues. Germline V gives CDR1 LGHNA, CDR2 YSLEER. CDR3 nucleotide sequence: TGCGCCAGCAGCCAAGATCAGGGGGCTGGGGCCAACGTCCTGACTTTC. Translated: CASSQDQGAGANVLTF.

This clone has more than one count but fewer than ten. V and J are TRBV28 and TRBJ2-7; 8 bases are a match to TRBD1. This CDR3 has 14 residues. J gave up 2 bases and V 6 bases, and 6 bases lay outside the gene matches. In germline, CDR1 is MDHEN, CDR2 SYDVKM. The CDR3 coding sequence is TGTGCCAGCAGCAGACAGGGGAACCCCTACGAGCAGTACTTC. Protein product: CASSRQGNPYEQYF.

The chain is built from TRBV5-4 and TRBJ2-5; 7 nucleotides agree with TRBD2. The CDR3 has 15 residues. The V segment lost 0 bases and the J segment 5 bases; nucleotides outside the gene matches: 7. The germline CDR1 and CDR2 sequences are SGHNT and YYREEE (reference sequence). CDR3 sequence reads: CASSLVGGGDETQYF. CDR3 coding DNA: TGTGCCAGCAGCTTGGTCGGGGGAGGGGATGAGACCCAGTACTTC. The full variable domain, rest sourced from reference TRBV5-4 and TRBJ2-5, is ETGVTQSPTHLIKTRGQQVTLRCSSQSGHNTVSWYQQALGQGPQFIFQYYREEENGRGNFPPRFSGLQFPNYSSELNVNALELDDSALYLCASSLVGGGDETQYFGPGTRLLVL.

The chain links TRBV11-3 to TRBJ2-3; D perhaps matches TRBD2 (7 bases). Looked up from germline, CDR1 is SGHNT and CDR2 is YENEEA. Trimming pared 0 bases from V and 6 bases from J, leaving 16 bases between. There are 16 residues in the CDR3. CDR3 amino acids: CASSLEFGGRSDTQYF. The DNA of the CDR3 is TGTGCCAGCAGCTTAGAGTTCGGGGGGCGTAGCGATACGCAGTATTTT.

This clone has more than one count but fewer than ten. Here the CDR3 reads CASSLMGRMNTEAFF. The CDR3, as DNA: TGTGCCAGCAGCTTGATGGGCAGGATGAACACTGAAGCTTTCTTT. The gene calls are TRBV7-2 and TRBJ1-1; D uncertain. Germline V lookup: CDR1 SGHTA, CDR2 FQGNSA. The germline V and J ends were trimmed by 3 bases and 0 bases, with 11 bases remaining between them. This CDR3 is built from 15 residues.

The CDR3: CAWTEGRRNEQFF. The CDR3 coding sequence is TGTGCCTGGACGGAGGGCAGGCGCAATGAGCAGTTCTTC. The chain links TRBV30 to TRBJ2-1, with a tentative D call TRBD2 (6 bases). Per the germline V gene, CDR1 is GTSNPN and CDR2 is SVGIG (reference sequence). The CDR3 is made up of 13 amino acids. V gave up 4 bases and J gave up 6 bases, with 13 bases separating them.

This clone was counted a single time. The chain joins TRBV5-1 to TRBJ2-7; TRBD2 matches 8 bases. There are 16 residues in the CDR3. J lost 3 bases, V lost 1 base, and 9 bases had no gene match. Germline V gives CDR1 SGHRS, CDR2 YFSETQ. Here the CDR3 reads CASSLPAGGTFYEQYF. In nucleotides, the CDR3 is TGCGCCAGCAGCTTGCCTGCGGGAGGTACCTTCTACGAGCAGTACTTC.

The chain has TRBV27 and TRBJ2-7; 7 nucleotides line up with TRBD1. Germline CDR1 reads MNHEY; CDR2 reads SMNVEV (reference sequence). This CDR3 has 12 amino acids. The V segment lost 6 bases and the J segment 3 bases; nucleotides outside the gene matches: 2. The CDR3 is CASSAGGYEQYF. CDR3 in DNA: TGTGCCAGCAGCGCAGGGGGCTACGAGCAGTACTTC.

The chain has TRBV7-9 and TRBJ1-4; D is possibly TRBD1 (6 bases). The CDR3 totals 17 residues. Trimming pared 1 base from V and 0 bases from J, leaving 12 bases between. The germline gives CDR1 SEHNR, CDR2 FQNEAQ (reference sequence). The CDR3 nucleotides are TGTGCCAGCAGCTTAGACAGGGTCCACGCAACTAATGAAAAACTGTTTTTT. Amino acid sequence: CASSLDRVHATNEKLFF.

V and J are TRBV2 and TRBJ2-3; 10 positions match TRBD2. Unmatched junction bases numbered 6, after V lost 2 bases and J lost 4 bases. Germline-derived CDR1 and CDR2 are SNHLY and FYNNEI. The CDR3 length is 16 residues. The CDR3 protein is CASSEMPSGGPDTQYF. CDR3 sequence (DNA): TGTGCCAGCAGTGAAATGCCTAGCGGGGGACCAGATACGCAGTATTTT.

The DNA of the CDR3 is TGTGCCATCAGTGAAACAGGGATTATGGACACTGAAGCTTTCTTT. It specifies CAISETGIMDTEAFF. J is TRBJ1-1 and V is TRBV10-3; maybe TRBD1 (6 bases). With 3 bases removed from V and 3 bases from J, the gap between germline ends came to 14 bases. CDR1 and CDR2 (germline): ENHRY, SYGVKD. There are 15 residues in the CDR3.

The rearrangement links TRBV11-1 to TRBJ2-3, with a weak D call TRBD1 (5 bases). Per germline, CDR1 SGHAT and CDR2 FQDESV (reference sequence). Deletions cut 4 bases from V and 4 bases from J, with 9 bases between. CDR3 length: 13 amino acids. CDR3 loop: CASSYDRADTQYF. In DNA, the CDR3 is TGTGCCAGCAGCTATGACAGAGCAGATACGCAGTATTTT.

The chain joins TRBV6-2 or TRBV6-3 to TRBJ2-3; 8 bases map to TRBD2. With V trimmed by 5 bases and J by 9 bases, 10 bases remained unmatched. CDR1 and CDR2 (germline): MNHEY, SVGEGT. The CDR3 has 14 residues. CDR3 in DNA: TGTGCCAGCAGTCTCCCGGTAGCGGGGTGGACGCAGTATTTT. Translated, it gives CASSLPVAGWTQYF.

This clone was detected only a few times. The chain has TRBV4-3 and TRBJ2-7; D is possibly TRBD2 (6 bases). CDR1 is LGHNA, CDR2 YSLEER, per germline. CDR3 size: 15 residues. Trimming removed 0 bases from V and 5 bases from J, with 14 bases in between. The CDR3 coding sequence is TGCGCCAGCAGCCAAGATGCGGGGAGGCTGCACGAGCAGTACTTC. It translates to CASSQDAGRLHEQYF.

This chain links TRBV2 with TRBJ2-5; D remains unclear. The CDR3 consists of 14 residues. The V end lost 1 base, the J end lost 4 bases, and 10 bases lay between the germline ends. CDR1 and CDR2 from the germline V gene are SNHLY and FYNNEI. The CDR3 reads CASSEGENGETQYF. Here the CDR3 DNA reads TGTGCCAGCAGTGAAGGAGAGAACGGAGAGACCCAGTACTTC.

This sequence joins TRBV6-2 or TRBV6-3 and TRBJ2-7; 13 bases align to TRBD2. The CDR3 contains 15 residues. Germline CDR1 reads MNHEY; CDR2 reads SVGEGT. With V trimmed by 4 bases and J by 4 bases, 4 bases remained unmatched. The CDR3 region is CASSSGLAGAYEQYF. CDR3 sequence (DNA): TGTGCCAGCAGTTCCGGACTAGCGGGAGCATACGAGCAGTACTTC.

The V call is TRBV7-2, the J call TRBJ2-1; 15 bases line up with TRBD2. J gave up 7 bases and V 4 bases, and 2 bases lay outside the gene matches. The CDR3 consists of 15 residues. CDR1 and CDR2 (germline): SGHTA, FQGNSA. The CDR3 bases are TGTGCCAGCAGCTCCGGGACTAGCGGGAGGAATGAGCAGTTCTTC. It encodes CASSSGTSGRNEQFF.

The chain recombines TRBV3-1 (or the pseudogene TRBV3-2) with TRBJ1-1, with D possibly matching TRBD1 (5 bases). The germline V and J ends were trimmed by 3 bases and 3 bases, with 17 bases remaining between them. The CDR3 extends over 16 amino acids. Looked up from germline, CDR1 is LGHDT and CDR2 is YNNKEL (reference sequence). In nucleotides, the CDR3 is TGTGCCAGCAGCCACCGGGACTTAGGCCCGTACACTGAAGCTTTCTTT. Translated: CASSHRDLGPYTEAFF.

The CDR3 DNA follows: TGTGCCAGCAGCTTAGATTGGGGCAGCACAGATACGCAGTATTTT. Translating it yields CASSLDWGSTDTQYF. The rearrangement uses TRBV11-3 and TRBJ2-3; perhaps TRBD1 as D (5 bases). V was pared by 0 bases and J by 0 bases, with 7 bases between. Germline CDR1 reads SGHNT; CDR2 reads YENEEA. The CDR3 consists of 15 residues.

The chain couples TRBV4-1 to TRBJ1-1; D perhaps matches TRBD1 (6 bases). The germline V and J ends were trimmed by 2 bases and 5 bases, with 18 bases remaining between them. Germline V gene sequence: CDR1 MGHRA, CDR2 YSYEKL. The CDR3 is made up of 16 amino acids. CDR3 amino acids: CASSQHPGGGATEAFF. In DNA, the CDR3 is TGCGCCAGCAGCCAACACCCGGGTGGGGGCGCGACTGAAGCTTTCTTT.

The J gene is TRBJ2-5, the V gene TRBV3-1 (or the pseudogene TRBV3-2), with D uncertain. CDR1 and CDR2 from the germline V gene are LGHDT and YNNKEL (reference sequence). V was cut by 1 base and J by 3 bases, with 3 bases left in between. The CDR3 covers 12 residues. DNA of the CDR3: TGTGCCAGCAGCCAAGGCGAAGAGACCCAGTACTTC. It specifies CASSQGEETQYF.

The rearrangement joins TRBV19 to TRBJ1-1, with a tentative D call TRBD1 (5 bases). Germline-derived CDR1 and CDR2 are LNHDA and SQIVND (reference sequence). V lost 0 bases to trimming and J lost 3 bases, with 14 bases between them. The CDR3 is 16 residues long. As DNA, the CDR3 is TGTGCCAGTAGTATAGATCTCCTCCCCAGGGACACTGAAGCTTTCTTT. It encodes CASSIDLLPRDTEAFF.

The rearrangement joins TRBV5-5 to TRBJ1-2; D is undetermined. The V gene lost 0 bases and the J gene lost 5 bases, with 17 bases spanning the gap. The germline V gene has CDR1 SGHKS and CDR2 YYEKEE (reference sequence). The CDR3 has 16 residues. The CDR3 sequence: CASSLGEPGSVYGYTF. The CDR3 nucleotides are TGTGCCAGCAGCTTGGGGGAGCCCGGATCGGTTTATGGCTACACCTTC.

The chain is built from TRBV6-2 or TRBV6-3 and TRBJ2-1, with 8 nucleotides matching TRBD2. CDR1 and CDR2 (germline): MNHEY, SVGEGT. The CDR3 covers 17 residues. V trimming: 4 bases; J trimming: 7 bases; junction bases outside the gene matches: 15. CDR3 loop: CASSFPRGSGMQNEQFF. The CDR3 DNA reads TGTGCCAGCAGTTTCCCGAGGGGTAGCGGGATGCAGAATGAGCAGTTCTTC.

The genes are TRBV12-3 or TRBV12-4 and TRBJ1-1, with D possibly TRBD1 on 6 matching bases. Trimming removed 6 bases at V and 1 base at J, with 9 bases between. The CDR3 contains 13 residues. Here the CDR3 reads CASSRDTNTEAFF. The CDR3 nucleotides are TGTGCCAGCAGCAGGGACACGAACACTGAAGCTTTCTTT.

The rearrangement links TRBV10-3 to TRBJ2-5; no definite D call. This CDR3 comprises 8 residues. CDR1 is ENHRY and CDR2 is SYGVKD in the germline V gene. The CDR3 coding sequence is TGTGAGGAGGAGACCCAGTACTTC. It codes for CEEETQYF.